The 4 T cell receptor beta chains listed next were all sequenced from one sample in a study of T cell responses to AZD1222 COVID-19 vaccine. Assay: immunoSEQ multiplex PCR; the TCRdb copy retains only in-frame clones and omits some. The profile shows more than 150,000 clones, about nine tenths of them singletons. Sample: peripheral blood, taken 28 days after the second AZD1222 dose. The source of these receptors is an adult who received the AZD1222 COVID-19 vaccine.

The chain is built from TRBV9 and TRBJ2-1, with 10 bases identical to TRBD2. The CDR3 runs to 15 residues. V lost 3 bases to trimming and J lost 5 bases; unmatched junction nucleotides: 5. The germline V gene encodes CDR1 SGDLS and CDR2 YYNGEE. For the CDR3, the DNA is TGTGCCAGCAGCGCCCTAGCGGGAGTGAACAATGAGCAGTTCTTC. Amino acids: CASSALAGVNNEQFF.

The chain links TRBV7-9 to TRBJ2-5, with D possibly TRBD2 on 5 matching bases. The CDR3 totals 17 residues. V was trimmed by 8 bases and J by 1 base, leaving 23 bases between them. CDR1 is SEHNR, CDR2 FQNEAQ, per germline (reference sequence). The CDR3 protein is CASDLGGVAKIQETQYF. The DNA for the CDR3 is TGTGCCAGCGATCTAGGTGGAGTAGCGAAAATCCAAGAGACCCAGTACTTC.

The rearrangement joins TRBV7-2 to TRBJ2-6; no reliable D call. Germline V gives CDR1 SGHTA, CDR2 FQGNSA. This CDR3 contains 15 residues. V gave up 5 bases and J gave up 3 bases, with 11 bases separating them. Here the CDR3 DNA reads TGTGCCAGCAGCCCAGAGGTGGGTGGGGCCAACGTCCTGACTTTC. Translated: CASSPEVGGANVLTF.

The CDR3, as DNA: TGTGCCAGCAGCTTAGCCGGGGGGCGTAAAGGCAATGAGCAGTTCTTC. Its protein is CASSLAGGRKGNEQFF. This sequence joins TRBV7-7 and TRBJ2-1, with D perhaps TRBD2 (7 bases). The V and J ends lost 0 bases and 6 bases respectively, with 15 bases between them. Per germline, CDR1 SSHAT and CDR2 FNYEAQ (reference sequence). The CDR3 is made up of 16 amino acids.